The T cell receptor (beta chain) under discussion was sequenced for a study of blood T cell repertoires in COVID-19. On the study more broadly: Material from acute and convalescent COVID-19 was sourced from the United States, Italy and Spain.

Source study methods: Estimated nucleated cell counts came from reference gene primer amplification. Only in-frame clones appear in the TCRdb table, and some are missing; sequencing was by immunoSEQ multiplex PCR. V and J calls and clone size are given by that table; D and trimming were obtained from the DNA. The table has roughly 15,000 clones, around four fifths seen once. Germline V gene data show CDR1 as SGHTS and CDR2 as YDEGEE. V trimming: 0 bases; J trimming: 6 bases; junction bases outside the gene matches: 9. CDR3 size: 15 residues. This clone has only a few counts. This clonotype was obtained from a man between 65 and 79 years old with active or convalescent COVID-19. The sample consisted of peripheral blood. The V gene is TRBV5-8, the J gene TRBJ2-7, with 7 bases matching TRBD2. The CDR3 protein is CASSLGQRGAGEQYF. For the CDR3, the DNA is TGTGCCAGCAGCTTGGGTCAGCGGGGTGCGGGCGAGCAGTACTTC.